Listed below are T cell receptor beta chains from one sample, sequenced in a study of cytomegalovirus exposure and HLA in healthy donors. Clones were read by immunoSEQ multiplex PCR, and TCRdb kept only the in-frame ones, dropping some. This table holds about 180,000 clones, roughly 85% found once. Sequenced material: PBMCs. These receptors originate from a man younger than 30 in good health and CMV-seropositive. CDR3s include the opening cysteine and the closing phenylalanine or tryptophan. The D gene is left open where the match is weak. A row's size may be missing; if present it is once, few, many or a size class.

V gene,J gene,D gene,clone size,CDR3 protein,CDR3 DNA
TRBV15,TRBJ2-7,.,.,CATSREGTGGYEQYF,TGTGCCACCAGCAGAGAGGGGACTGGCGGCTACGAGCAGTACTTC
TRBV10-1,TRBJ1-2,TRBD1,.,CASSESGPTGGAPKSGYTF,TGCGCCAGCAGTGAGTCGGGACCGACAGGGGGCGCCCCGAAGAGCGGCTACACCTTC
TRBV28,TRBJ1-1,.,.,CASSPLGAGEAFF,TGTGCCAGCAGCCCCTTGGGGGCAGGTGAAGCTTTCTTT
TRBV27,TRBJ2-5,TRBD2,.,CASSLWGRGETQYF,TGTGCCAGCAGTTTATGGGGGAGGGGAGAGACCCAGTACTTC
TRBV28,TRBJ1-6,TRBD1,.,CASSLSEGQGNSPLHF,TGTGCCAGCAGTTTGTCGGAGGGACAGGGTAATTCACCCCTCCACTTT
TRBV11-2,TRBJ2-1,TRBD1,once,CASSPLQGRTYNEQFF,TGTGCCAGCAGCCCCCTACAGGGGCGAACCTACAATGAGCAGTTCTTC
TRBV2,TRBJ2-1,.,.,CASSLNSGEQFF,TGTGCCAGCAGTCTCAACAGTGGCGAGCAGTTCTTC
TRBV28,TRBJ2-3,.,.,CASRGSGFSTDTQYF,TGTGCCAGCAGGGGGAGCGGGTTCAGCACAGATACGCAGTATTTT
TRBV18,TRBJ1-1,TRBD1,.,CASSLKGQGRTEAFF,TGTGCCAGCTCACTAAAAGGACAGGGGCGCACTGAAGCTTTCTTT
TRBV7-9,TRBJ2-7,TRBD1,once,CASSRDSPYEQYF,TGTGCCAGCAGCCGGGACAGCCCCTACGAGCAGTACTTC
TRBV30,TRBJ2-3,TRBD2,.,CAGSGTSSTDTQYF,TGTGCCGGTAGCGGGACCTCTAGCACAGATACGCAGTATTTT
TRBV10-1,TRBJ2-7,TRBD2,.,CASSDGREDNEQYF,TGCGCCAGCAGTGATGGGCGGGAGGACAACGAGCAGTACTTC
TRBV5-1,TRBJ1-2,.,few,CASSLGTAPNYGYTF,TGCGCCAGCAGCTTGGGGACAGCTCCTAACTATGGCTACACCTTC
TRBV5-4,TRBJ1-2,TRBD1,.,CASSGGAGNSLYGYTF,TGTGCCAGCTCAGGGGGCGCAGGCAATTCCTTGTATGGCTACACCTTC
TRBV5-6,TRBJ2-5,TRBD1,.,CASSLGPGTGEARTQYF,TGTGCCAGCAGCTTGGGGCCCGGGACAGGGGAGGCAAGGACCCAGTACTTC
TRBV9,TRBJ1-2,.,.,CASSVDQGYGYTF,TGTGCCAGCAGCGTAGACCAGGGGTATGGCTACACCTTC
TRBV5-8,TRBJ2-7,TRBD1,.,CASSSGQGANYEQYF,TGTGCCAGCAGTTCCGGACAGGGGGCTAACTACGAGCAGTACTTC
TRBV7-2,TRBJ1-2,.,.,CASSSEVMTEKQYGYTF,TGTGCCAGCAGCTCCGAAGTTATGACAGAGAAGCAATATGGCTACACCTTC
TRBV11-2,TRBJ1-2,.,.,CASSLDLGGRGYTF,TGTGCCAGCAGCTTAGATCTTGGCGGTCGGGGCTACACCTTC
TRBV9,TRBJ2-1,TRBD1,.,CASSVGQGAAYNEQFF,TGTGCCAGCAGCGTAGGACAGGGGGCAGCTTACAATGAGCAGTTCTTC
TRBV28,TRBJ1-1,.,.,CASSLTANTEAFF,TGTGCCAGCAGTTTAACAGCGAACACTGAAGCTTTCTTT
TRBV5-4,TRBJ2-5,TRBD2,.,CASELAGGKETQYF,TGTGCCAGCGAACTAGCGGGGGGGAAGGAGACCCAGTACTTC
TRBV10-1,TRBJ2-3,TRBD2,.,CASSAAGAETQYF,TGCGCCAGCAGTGCAGCGGGGGCAGAGACGCAGTATTTT
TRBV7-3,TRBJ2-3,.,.,CASSLTGGFPPDTQYF,TGTGCCAGCAGCTTAACTGGCGGATTTCCCCCCGATACGCAGTATTTT
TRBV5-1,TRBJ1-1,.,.,CASSLAGGGNTEAFF,TGCGCCAGCAGCTTGGCCGGGGGAGGGAACACTGAAGCTTTCTTT
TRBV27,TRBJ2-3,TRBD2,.,CAPEAGAATDTQYF,TGTGCCCCCGAAGCGGGGGCCGCTACAGATACGCAGTATTTT
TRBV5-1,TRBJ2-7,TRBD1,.,CASSPTGPSYEQYF,TGCGCCAGCAGCCCGACAGGGCCCTCCTACGAGCAGTACTTC
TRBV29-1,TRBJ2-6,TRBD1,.,CSASGTGVSGANVLTF,TGCAGCGCATCCGGGACAGGGGTCTCCGGGGCCAACGTCCTGACTTTC
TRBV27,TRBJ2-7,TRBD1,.,CASSLIGGTGSYEQYF,TGTGCCAGCAGTTTAATAGGCGGGACAGGGTCCTACGAGCAGTACTTC
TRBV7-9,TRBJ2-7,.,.,CASSLAGAPYEQYF,TGTGCCAGCAGCTTAGCGGGAGCCCCCTACGAGCAGTACTTC
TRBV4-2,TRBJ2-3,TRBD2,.,CASSPEAGVVADTQYF,TGTGCCAGCAGCCCCGAGGCGGGAGTGGTAGCAGATACGCAGTATTTT
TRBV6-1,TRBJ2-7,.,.,CASSETSWGHEQYF,TGTGCCAGCAGTGAAACCTCATGGGGCCACGAGCAGTACTTC
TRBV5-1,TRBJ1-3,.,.,CASSLDSSGNTIYF,TGCGCCAGCAGCTTGGACAGCTCTGGAAACACCATATATTTT
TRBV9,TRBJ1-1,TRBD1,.,CASRGTGGTEAFF,TGTGCCAGCAGAGGGACAGGGGGCACTGAAGCTTTCTTT